Below, 28 T cell receptor beta chains from the same sample are listed, as sequenced in a study of cytomegalovirus exposure and HLA in healthy donors. In the PCR, 60 Vbeta and 13 Jbeta primers were used. Data came from immunoSEQ multiplex PCR; TCRdb stores just in-frame clones and leaves some out. Of around 170,000 clones in the sample, over 75% were seen once. Sequencing was carried out using PBMCs. All receptors derive from a woman aged 25 to 45 in good health and CMV-seronegative.

The CDR3 nucleotides are TGTGCCAGCAAGGGGAACATGAACACTGAAGCTTTCTTT. Translated, it gives CASKGNMNTEAFF. V gene TRBV27 combines with J gene TRBJ1-1, with TRBD1 as a possible D gene (5 bases). Germline CDR1 is MNHEY and CDR2 is SMNVEV (reference sequence). The CDR3 has 13 residues. The ends were cut back, 7 bases at V and 0 bases at J, with 9 bases in the middle.

The chain links TRBV4-3 to TRBJ2-7, with a tentative D call TRBD2 (6 bases). The CDR3 loop spans 13 amino acids. CDR1 is LGHNA and CDR2 is YSLEER in the germline V gene. Deletions cut 1 base from V and 6 bases from J, with 10 bases between. CDR3 loop: CASSQVRGIEQYF. The CDR3 bases are TGCGCCAGCAGCCAAGTGCGGGGCATCGAGCAGTACTTC.

The J gene is TRBJ2-1, the V gene TRBV7-2, with 8 bases fitting TRBD2. The V segment lost 3 bases and the J segment 9 bases; nucleotides outside the gene matches: 10. In germline, CDR1 is SGHTA, CDR2 FQGNSA. The CDR3 has 15 residues. The CDR3 protein is CASSFGLAGSGEQFF. DNA of the CDR3: TGTGCCAGCAGCTTTGGTCTAGCGGGCTCGGGTGAGCAGTTCTTC. The full variable domain, its missing parts supplied by reference TRBV7-2 and TRBJ2-1, is GAGVSQSPSNKVTEKGKDVELRCDPISGHTALYWYRQSLGQGLEFLIYFQGNSAPDKSGLPSDRFSAERTGGSVSTLTIQRTQQEDSAVYLCASSFGLAGSGEQFFGPGTRLTVL.

This rearrangement joins TRBV19 to TRBJ2-5; D remains unclear. The CDR3 loop spans 14 amino acids. Germline values: CDR1 LNHDA, CDR2 SQIVND (reference sequence). Trimming pared 3 bases from V and 1 base from J, leaving 9 bases between. The CDR3 bases are TGTGCCAGTAGTATTGGGCAGCTCCAAGAGACCCAGTACTTC. Its protein is CASSIGQLQETQYF.

This chain uses TRBV25-1 with TRBJ2-2, with 7 nucleotides matching TRBD1. Germline assignment: CDR1 MGHDK and CDR2 SYGVNS. The CDR3 is 15 residues long. Losses at the gene ends were 2 bases for V and 1 base for J; bases not matched to a gene: 1. The CDR3: CASSEQGVNTGELFF. The CDR3 DNA reads TGTGCCAGCAGTGAACAGGGGGTGAACACCGGGGAGCTGTTTTTT.

This chain connects TRBV5-1 to TRBJ1-2; tentatively, D is TRBD1 (5 bases). The V end was cut by 0 bases, the J end by 6 bases, with 12 bases between. This CDR3 region has 14 residues. Germline V gene data show CDR1 as SGHRS and CDR2 as YFSETQ. This CDR3 reads CASSLVPGKDGYTF. The DNA for the CDR3 is TGCGCCAGCAGCTTGGTCCCAGGGAAGGATGGCTACACCTTC.

The chain joins TRBV25-1 to TRBJ1-2; 10 positions agree with TRBD1. There are 13 residues in the CDR3. Germline CDR1 and CDR2: MGHDK and SYGVNS. V was clipped by 6 bases and J by 7 bases; unmatched bases: 5. CDR3 nucleotide sequence: TGTGCCAGCAGGGGACAGGGGCGGGGTGGCTACACCTTC. The encoded protein is CASRGQGRGGYTF.

V and J are TRBV7-9 and TRBJ2-5; weak D call: TRBD2 (6 bases). V was pared by 4 bases and J by 1 base, with 13 bases between. This CDR3 comprises 15 residues. Germline V gives CDR1 SEHNR, CDR2 FQNEAQ (reference sequence). CDR3 DNA: TGTGCCAGCAGCTCCATCGGGGGACTCCAAGAGACCCAGTACTTC. Amino acid sequence: CASSSIGGLQETQYF.

This clone appeared a single time. V is TRBV6-6 and J is TRBJ1-5; TRBD1 aligns across 9 bases. The CDR3 spans 14 residues. Trimming took 5 bases from V and 3 from J; bases not matched to a gene: 2. Germline CDR1 MNHNY, CDR2 SVGAGI (reference sequence). The CDR3 region is CASSTQGANQPQHF. The DNA for the CDR3 is TGTGCCAGCAGTACACAGGGGGCCAATCAGCCCCAGCATTTT.

The CDR3 region is CASSPYGSYEQYF. DNA for the CDR3: TGTGCCAGCTCACCATACGGGTCGTACGAGCAGTACTTC. V usage is TRBV18 and J usage is TRBJ2-7, with no clear D. This CDR3 spans 13 amino acids. CDR1 and CDR2 from the germline V gene are KGHSH and LQKENI. V was shortened by 2 bases and J by 4 bases, with 9 bases between the two germline ends.

The V call is TRBV5-1, the J call TRBJ2-3, with 10 nucleotides matching TRBD1. Trimming cost V 4 bases and J 4 bases; bases outside gene matches: 6. Germline CDR1 is SGHRS and CDR2 is YFSETQ. The CDR3 is 15 residues long. CDR3 bases: TGCGCCAGCAGCGACCGGGACAGGGGATCAGATACGCAGTATTTT. Its translation: CASSDRDRGSDTQYF.

This chain connects TRBV2 to TRBJ1-4; TRBD1 aligns across 10 bases. The CDR3 is made up of 16 amino acids. From germline, CDR1 is SNHLY and CDR2 FYNNEI. Germline trimming cut 7 bases from V and 8 bases from J; bases unmatched to any gene: 13. The CDR3 loop reads CASTSPGQGMREKLFF. The CDR3 DNA reads as TGTGCCAGCACCAGCCCGGGACAGGGGATGAGAGAAAAACTGTTTTTT.

The chain couples TRBV5-1 to TRBJ1-4; D not certain. The CDR3 runs to 14 residues. CDR1 and CDR2 (germline): SGHRS, YFSETQ. Trimming shortened V by 5 bases and J by 5 bases, and 13 bases separated the two germline ends. The DNA of the CDR3 is TGCGCCAGCAGTTCCGACTCATCCAATGAAAAACTGTTTTTT. It codes for CASSSDSSNEKLFF.

In this sample, this clone turned up a few times. This rearrangement joins TRBV9 to TRBJ2-2; tentative D call: TRBD2 (6 bases). There are 14 residues in the CDR3. From germline, CDR1 is SGDLS and CDR2 YYNGEE. V lost 1 base and J lost 4, with 8 bases in between. For the CDR3, the DNA is TGTGCCAGCAGCGTATTTAGCGGCACCGGGGAGCTGTTTTTT. Translating it yields CASSVFSGTGELFF.

The chain combines TRBV7-2 with TRBJ2-2, with 7 bases matching TRBD1. The CDR3 covers 15 residues. The germline V gene has CDR1 SGHTA and CDR2 FQGNSA. V was clipped by 5 bases and J by 4 bases; unmatched bases: 7. CDR3 protein: CASSRQGIGTGELFF. The CDR3 region has the DNA TGTGCCAGCAGCCGACAGGGAATCGGCACCGGGGAGCTGTTTTTT.

This clone was counted between two and nine times. V usage is TRBV30 and J usage is TRBJ2-5; 9 bases are a match to TRBD1. J gave up 5 bases and V 1 base, and 8 bases lay outside the gene matches. The CDR3 contains 15 residues. CDR1 is GTSNPN and CDR2 is SVGIG in the germline V gene (reference sequence). The CDR3 spells CAWSDLYRGRETQYF. The DNA for the CDR3 is TGTGCCTGGAGTGACCTCTACAGGGGGCGGGAGACCCAGTACTTC.

The chain combines TRBV9 with TRBJ2-1, with D perhaps TRBD2 (5 bases). The V end lost 0 bases, the J end lost 8 bases, and 12 bases lay between the germline ends. There are 14 residues in the CDR3. Looked up from germline, CDR1 is SGDLS and CDR2 is YYNGEE. The CDR3 region is CASSVVGSADEQFF. As DNA, the CDR3 is TGTGCCAGCAGCGTAGTGGGGAGCGCGGATGAGCAGTTCTTC.

This clone has more than one count but fewer than ten. The rearrangement links TRBV5-6 to TRBJ2-3; possible D gene TRBD1, 5 bases. The CDR3 length is 13 residues. V was trimmed by 4 bases and J by 4 bases, leaving 10 bases between them. Per germline, CDR1 SGHDT and CDR2 YYEEEE. The CDR3 sequence: CASSRDSPDTQYF. In DNA form, the CDR3 reads TGTGCCAGCAGCAGAGACAGCCCAGATACGCAGTATTTT.

The CDR3 sequence: CASSEPTGGGEKLFF. The CDR3, as DNA: TGTGCCAGCAGTGAGCCAACAGGGGGCGGCGAAAAACTGTTTTTT. V and J are TRBV25-1 and TRBJ1-4; 9 bases align to TRBD1. In germline, CDR1 is MGHDK, CDR2 SYGVNS. V dropped 3 bases and J dropped 8; count of bases not matched to a gene: 7. The CDR3 is made up of 15 amino acids.

The V call is TRBV25-1, the J call TRBJ1-5; 7 positions match TRBD1. This CDR3 contains 14 residues. CDR1 and CDR2 from the germline V gene are MGHDK and SYGVNS. The V segment lost 3 bases and the J segment 4 bases; nucleotides outside the gene matches: 3. The DNA of the CDR3 is TGTGCCAGCAGTGACGAGACAGGGAATCAGCCCCAGCATTTT. Translating it yields CASSDETGNQPQHF.

This clone has a handful of counts. The chain joins TRBV5-1 to TRBJ1-1, with 8 positions matching TRBD1. The CDR3 is made up of 15 amino acids. V lost 3 bases and J lost 10; bases outside the gene matches: 14. Germline V gene lookup returns CDR1 SGHRS and CDR2 YFSETQ. CDR3 bases: TGCGCCAGCAGCTCCTTATTGACAGGGGAAGGGAGAGCTTTCTTT. It specifies CASSSLLTGEGRAFF. The variable domain in full, completed from reference TRBV5-1 and TRBJ1-1, reads KAGVTQTPRYLIKTRGQQVTLSCSPISGHRSVSWYQQTPGQGLQFLFEYFSETQRNKGNFPGRFSGRQFSNSRSEMNVSTLELGDSALYLCASSSLLTGEGRAFFGQGTRLTVV.

This rearrangement joins TRBV5-6 to TRBJ1-6, with 10 bases identical to TRBD1. Germline CDR1 is SGHDT and CDR2 is YYEEEE. V was clipped by 6 bases and J by 11 bases; unmatched bases: 11. The CDR3 loop spans 15 amino acids. CDR3 region: CASTKQGQGSPPLHF. In nucleotides, the CDR3 is TGTGCCAGCACCAAACAGGGACAGGGGTCCCCACCCCTCCACTTT.

This clone was picked up a small number of times. The chain has TRBV5-8 and TRBJ1-3; D remains unclear. V was clipped by 1 base and J by 1 base, with 9 bases between them. This CDR3 is 15 amino acids long. Germline CDR1 is SGHTS and CDR2 is YDEGEE. The CDR3 DNA sequence: TGTGCCAGCAGCTTGTGGGCCCTTTCTGGAAACACCATATATTTT. It is translated as CASSLWALSGNTIYF.

This clone occurred a few times. The chain couples TRBV6-5 to TRBJ1-4; tentative D call: TRBD1 (6 bases). V lost 5 bases, J lost 5 bases, and 12 bases lay in between. Germline V gene lookup returns CDR1 MNHEY and CDR2 SVGAGI. This CDR3 comprises 14 residues. The CDR3 loop reads CASSMDRQNEKLFF. CDR3 bases: TGTGCCAGCAGTATGGACAGACAAAATGAAAAACTGTTTTTT.

The chain is built from TRBV6-4 and TRBJ2-3, with 8 positions matching TRBD2. The V and J ends lost 2 bases and 2 bases, in that order; junction bases with no gene match: 6. CDR1 and CDR2 from the germline V gene are MRHNA and SNTAGT. This CDR3 is built from 16 residues. The CDR3 loop reads CASSDAASGLTDTQYF. The CDR3 nucleotides are TGTGCCAGCAGTGACGCTGCTAGCGGGCTCACAGATACGCAGTATTTT.

This chain connects TRBV11-3 to TRBJ2-6; D may be TRBD1 (7 bases). V was trimmed by 6 bases and J by 0 bases, leaving 21 bases between them. Germline V CDR1 and CDR2: SGHNT, YENEEA. The length of the CDR3 is 19 residues. CDR3 sequence reads: CASSQSARGVYSGANVLTF. As DNA, the CDR3 is TGTGCCAGCAGTCAATCGGCCAGGGGGGTATACTCTGGGGCCAACGTCCTGACTTTC.

This chain links TRBV7-3 with TRBJ1-3, with no clear D. Between the trimmed V and J ends, which lost 8 bases and 0 bases, there was a span of 5 bases. The CDR3 has 12 residues. Germline V lookup: CDR1 SGHTA, CDR2 FQGTGA. The CDR3 DNA reads as TGTGCCAGCGGGCACTCTGGAAACACCATATATTTT. It is translated as CASGHSGNTIYF. Filled out from reference TRBV7-3 and TRBJ1-3, the complete variable domain reads GAGVSQTPSNKVTEKGKYVELRCDPISGHTALYWYRQSLGQGPEFLIYFQGTGAADDSGLPNDRFFAVRPEGSVSTLKIQRTERGDSAVYLCASGHSGNTIYFGEGSWLTVV.

The sample holds one count of this clone. The chain carries TRBV5-1 and TRBJ2-5; TRBD2 aligns across 14 bases. V lost 0 bases and J lost 4; bases outside the gene matches: 2. This CDR3 has 16 residues. CDR1 is SGHRS, CDR2 YFSETQ, per germline. The CDR3 DNA reads as TGCGCCAGCAGCTTGGGACTAGCGGGGGGGTCAGAGACCCAGTACTTC. It yields the protein CASSLGLAGGSETQYF.